These 23 T cell receptor beta chains were all obtained from the same sample, sequenced in a study of OX40 agonist ivuxolimab in advanced cancers. Using immunoSEQ multiplex PCR, the repertoire was profiled, and TCRdb retains in-frame clones only, with some absent. The sample yields about 100,000 clones, approximately 84% seen once. The specimen comprised CD4+ or CD8+ T cells sorted from blood, sampled in a trial of the OX40 agonist ivuxolimab. The receptors here all came from an adult with an advanced solid tumor such as melanoma, head and neck, liver or kidney cancer.

The sample holds a few counts of this clone. The rearrangement uses TRBV9 and TRBJ1-3; D call uncertain. Germline CDR1 SGDLS, CDR2 YYNGEE. V dropped 7 bases and J dropped 6 bases, with 17 bases sitting between them. The CDR3 has 14 amino acids. CDR3 sequence: CASGRGGQQNTIYF. The CDR3 nucleotides are TGTGCCAGCGGCCGGGGAGGGCAACAAAACACCATATATTTT.

The rearrangement joins TRBV5-6 to TRBJ2-7; tentatively, D is TRBD1 (5 bases). Trimming stripped 4 bases from V and 6 bases from J, with 23 bases between. The length of the CDR3 is 16 residues. Germline CDR1 is SGHDT and CDR2 is YYEEEE. The CDR3 DNA is TGTGCCAGCAGCCGGCAGGGCAGTCCACAGTTGTCCGAGCAGTACTTC. Amino acids: CASSRQGSPQLSEQYF.

The chain is built from TRBV7-9 and TRBJ2-5; D is uncertain. With 6 bases removed from V and 2 bases from J, the gap between germline ends came to 4 bases. Germline loops: CDR1 SEHNR, CDR2 FQNEAQ (reference sequence). CDR3 size: 11 residues. The CDR3 nucleotides read TGTGCCAGCAGTCATCAAGAGACCCAGTACTTC. It is translated as CASSHQETQYF.

The chain combines TRBV4-2 with TRBJ1-1, with D unclear. V gave up 4 bases and J gave up 6 bases, with 12 bases separating them. CDR3 length: 13 residues. Germline assignment: CDR1 LGHNA and CDR2 YNFKEQ. The CDR3 spells CASSLIQVSEAFF. The CDR3, as DNA: TGTGCCAGCAGCCTCATCCAGGTCTCTGAAGCTTTCTTT.

The chain employs TRBV4-1 and TRBJ2-5; 9 bases are shared with TRBD1. V was clipped by 8 bases and J by 1 base; unmatched bases: 8. The CDR3 is 15 amino acids. CDR1 is MGHRA and CDR2 is YSYEKL in the germline V gene. CDR3 in DNA: TGCGCCAGCTCTGGACAGGGGATGGGCCAAGAGACCCAGTACTTC. Translation: CASSGQGMGQETQYF.

The chain links TRBV9 to TRBJ2-1; 8 positions agree with TRBD2. The germline CDR1 and CDR2 sequences are SGDLS and YYNGEE. The CDR3 consists of 15 residues. V was pared by 3 bases and J by 2 bases, with 4 bases of the junction left unmatched. CDR3 DNA sequence: TGTGCCAGCAGCGATACTAGCGGAGCCTACAATGAGCAGTTCTTC. This codes for CASSDTSGAYNEQFF.

The chain uses TRBV14 and TRBJ2-1; TRBD1 aligns across 8 bases. This CDR3 has 16 amino acids. J was trimmed by 5 bases and V by 2 bases; bases with no gene match: 8. Germline V gene data show CDR1 as SGHDN and CDR2 as FVKESK. The CDR3 protein is CASSQWAGGLNNEQFF. In nucleotides, the CDR3 is TGTGCCAGCAGCCAATGGGCAGGGGGCTTGAACAATGAGCAGTTCTTC. Filled out from reference TRBV14 and TRBJ2-1, the complete variable domain reads EAGVTQFPSHSVIEKGQTVTLRCDPISGHDNLYWYRRVMGKEIKFLLHFVKESKQDESGMPNNRFLAERTGGTYSTLKVQPAELEDSGVYFCASSQWAGGLNNEQFFGPGTRLTVL.

This clone came up once. The chain couples TRBV7-9 to TRBJ2-1; no clear D gene. Germline V gene lookup returns CDR1 SEHNR and CDR2 FQNEAQ (reference sequence). The V end was cut by 1 base, the J end by 7 bases, with 5 bases between. CDR3 size: 12 residues. The CDR3: CASSLEGNEQFF. The CDR3 DNA reads TGTGCCAGCAGCTTAGAAGGGAATGAGCAGTTCTTC.

The chain uses TRBV6-1 and TRBJ1-1; D call uncertain. The V gene lost 2 bases and the J gene lost 1 base, with 5 bases spanning the gap. CDR1 is MNHNS, CDR2 SASEGT, per germline. The CDR3 is 13 residues long. CDR3 loop: CASSENTNTEAFF. DNA of the CDR3: TGTGCCAGCAGTGAAAATACGAACACTGAAGCTTTCTTT.

This chain uses TRBV10-3 with TRBJ1-1; TRBD1 is a possible D gene (6 bases). This CDR3 has 15 amino acids. With 0 bases removed from V and 6 bases from J, the gap between germline ends came to 14 bases. The V gene's germline CDR1 is ENHRY and CDR2 SYGVKD. The CDR3: CAISESFAGVSEAFF. CDR3 bases: TGTGCCATCAGTGAGTCTTTTGCAGGGGTCTCTGAAGCTTTCTTT.

The chain joins TRBV28 to TRBJ2-5, with D tentatively TRBD1 (6 bases). The CDR3 runs to 14 residues. From germline, CDR1 is MDHEN and CDR2 SYDVKM. V was trimmed by 3 bases and J by 2 bases, leaving 10 bases between them. CDR3 protein: CASSFLRGQETQYF. In nucleotides, the CDR3 is TGTGCCAGCAGTTTTTTGAGGGGGCAAGAGACCCAGTACTTC.

The J gene is TRBJ2-7, the V gene TRBV27; D possibly matches TRBD1 or TRBD2 (5 bases each). The CDR3 runs 14 residues. V was clipped by 3 bases and J by 3 bases, with 12 bases between them. Germline V lookup: CDR1 MNHEY, CDR2 SMNVEV (reference sequence). This CDR3 is CASSFGTDGYEQYF. The CDR3 DNA reads as TGTGCCAGCAGTTTTGGGACGGATGGCTACGAGCAGTACTTC.

V usage is TRBV6-5 and J usage is TRBJ2-1; 11 bases are shared with TRBD2. CDR3 length: 15 residues. V was pared by 8 bases and J by 5 bases, with 8 bases of the junction left unmatched. Germline-derived CDR1 and CDR2 are MNHEY and SVGAGI. The CDR3: CASVNSGLADNEQFF. The CDR3, as DNA: TGTGCCAGCGTAAACTCGGGACTAGCGGACAATGAGCAGTTCTTC.

V and J are TRBV19 and TRBJ1-1; D is ambiguous. Germline CDR1 and CDR2: LNHDA and SQIVND (reference sequence). The CDR3 runs to 15 residues. V gave up 6 bases and J gave up 4 bases, with 18 bases separating them. The CDR3 sequence is CASSPPMGGLTEAFF. The DNA of the CDR3 is TGTGCCAGTAGCCCCCCGATGGGAGGGCTCACTGAAGCTTTCTTT.

The rearrangement uses TRBV7-9 and TRBJ1-4, with a weak D call TRBD1 (6 bases). The CDR3 length is 15 residues. Germline V gene sequence: CDR1 SEHNR, CDR2 FQNEAQ (reference sequence). V dropped 5 bases and J dropped 5 bases, with 15 bases sitting between them. The CDR3 reads CASSPPGTRNEKLFF. CDR3 bases: TGTGCCAGCAGCCCACCCGGGACAAGGAATGAAAAACTGTTTTTT.

The chain recombines TRBV7-2 with TRBJ2-5; TRBD1 matches 8 bases. TRBJ2-7 explains the end of the DNA better; the J call may be wrong. The germline CDR1 and CDR2 sequences are SGHTA and FQGNSA. The CDR3 spans 13 residues. This chain's CDR3 is CASSQTGVHEQYF. DNA for the CDR3: TGTGCCAGCAGCCAGACAGGGGTACACGAGCAGTACTTC.

This clone was counted a few times. J is TRBJ1-2 and V is TRBV10-3; D remains unclear. The V gene's germline CDR1 is ENHRY and CDR2 SYGVKD. Trimming took 4 bases from V and 6 from J, leaving 9 bases between them. The CDR3 is 12 residues long. The CDR3: CAISAVNNGYTF. In DNA, the CDR3 is TGTGCCATCAGTGCGGTAAACAATGGCTACACCTTC.

The chain links TRBV11-2 to TRBJ2-7, with D hard to call. This CDR3 region has 13 residues. V was trimmed by 7 bases and J by 0 bases, leaving 10 bases between them. Germline values: CDR1 SGHAT, CDR2 FQNNGV. The CDR3 DNA reads TGTGCCAGCACGAACTACCCCTCCTACGAGCAGTACTTC. Translating gives CASTNYPSYEQYF.

The chain uses TRBV6-6 and TRBJ2-1; 14 bases match TRBD2. In germline, CDR1 is MNHNY, CDR2 SVGAGI (reference sequence). The CDR3 extends over 16 amino acids. Trimming removed 5 bases from V and 6 bases from J; junction bases left unmatched: 6. Here the CDR3 reads CASSRGLAGVGNEQFF. The CDR3 coding sequence is TGTGCCAGCAGTAGGGGACTAGCGGGAGTTGGCAATGAGCAGTTCTTC.

The chain uses TRBV6-6 and TRBJ2-3; 9 bases map to TRBD1. V was pared by 6 bases and J by 6 bases, with 10 bases of the junction left unmatched. Germline V gene data show CDR1 as MNHNY and CDR2 as SVGAGI (reference sequence). The CDR3 contains 15 residues. CDR3 bases: TGTGCCAGCAGCCACGTGGGGACAGGGATCGATACGCAGTATTTT. Translated, it gives CASSHVGTGIDTQYF.

The table lists this clone with a count of one. The chain uses TRBV7-2 and TRBJ2-2; D gene ambiguous. V was shortened by 5 bases and J by 2 bases, with 3 bases between the two germline ends. The CDR3 length is 12 residues. The germline gives CDR1 SGHTA, CDR2 FQGNSA. CDR3: CASSLNTGELFF. CDR3 DNA: TGTGCCAGCAGCCTCAACACCGGGGAGCTGTTTTTT.

The V call is TRBV7-9, the J call TRBJ2-7; the match to TRBD1 covers 9 bases. V lost 0 bases, J lost 3 bases, and 3 bases stayed unmatched. This CDR3 is built from 15 residues. CDR1 and CDR2 (germline): SEHNR, FQNEAQ (reference sequence). For the CDR3, the DNA is TGTGCCAGCAGCTTAGCCGGGACAGGGAACTACGAGCAGTACTTC. Encoded protein: CASSLAGTGNYEQYF.

The genes are TRBV27 and TRBJ1-5; D remains unclear. The CDR3 runs to 16 residues. V dropped 5 bases and J dropped 4 bases, with 18 bases sitting between them. Germline loops: CDR1 MNHEY, CDR2 SMNVEV (reference sequence). The CDR3 bases are TGTGCCAGCAGTCTCCAAGGAGGTGGGTATAATCAGCCCCAGCATTTT. It is translated as CASSLQGGGYNQPQHF.